This passage covers 27 T cell receptor beta chains from one sample sequenced in a study of molecular identifiers for immune sequencing clone quantification (dated by TCRdb to 2016 to 2019). Libraries were prepared through PCR. Instrument used: NextSeq 500. TCRdb trimmed the raw reads at Q25, called clones with MiXCR and kept productive beta chains. A single entry per CDR3 protein holds the most common genes and DNA from its merged rows. Across this sample there are 85,000 to 100,000 distinct CDR3 sequences, with around 24% seen only once. Clones ranked in the top ten supply around 0.92% of the sample. Sequencing was done on a sample of naive CD8+ T cells from blood, with Jurkat cell RNA spiked in. The meaning of the sample's cell subset or site label: FACS-sorted CD8+CD4-CCR7+CD45RA+ naive T cells. The receptors originated from a human donor in good health. Some libraries in this study had Jurkat cell RNA spiked in.

As for this clonotype: The junction shows a germline mismatch at one end, possibly a read error. The chain carries TRBV7-2 and TRBJ1-5; D possibly corresponds to TRBD1 (6 bases). This CDR3 contains 17 residues. From germline, CDR1 is SGHTA and CDR2 FQGNSA. The CDR3 loop reads CASSFAAGVYGNQPPHF. The CDR3 DNA sequence: TGTGCCAGCAGCTTTGCGGCAGGGGTTTATGGCAATCAGCCCCCGCATTTT.

This clonotype has a count of ten or more. The chain is built from TRBV5-1 and TRBJ1-3; TRBD1 is a possible D gene (5 bases). The CDR3 extends over 17 amino acids. Germline V lookup: CDR1 SGHRS, CDR2 YFSETQ. V gave up 1 base and J gave up 2 bases, with 16 bases separating them. The CDR3 region is CASSLYGGVDAGNTIYF. The CDR3 bases are TGCGCCAGCAGCTTGTACGGGGGGGTCGACGCTGGAAACACCATATATTTT. The whole variable domain, remainder taken from reference TRBV5-1 and TRBJ1-3, is KAGVTQTPRYLIKTRGQQVTLSCSPISGHRSVSWYQQTPGQGLQFLFEYFSETQRNKGNFPGRFSGRQFSNSRSEMNVSTLELGDSALYLCASSLYGGVDAGNTIYFGEGSWLTVV.

This clonotype occurred many times. The chain carries TRBV7-9 and TRBJ1-1; 7 bases match TRBD1. Germline CDR1 reads SEHNR; CDR2 reads FQNEAQ (reference sequence). The V gene end was trimmed by 4 bases and the J gene end by 2 bases; junction bases not matched to a gene: 4. CDR3 length: 14 amino acids. The CDR3 here is CASSSPGGNTEAFF. CDR3 DNA: TGTGCCAGCAGCTCTCCAGGGGGTAACACTGAAGCTTTCTTT.

Points on this clonotype: Compared with germline, one end of the junction differs, possibly owing to a read error. The chain uses TRBV29-1 and TRBJ2-2, with 11 bases lining up with TRBD2. From germline, CDR1 is SQVTM and CDR2 ANQGSEA. This CDR3 is built from 16 residues. CDR3 sequence (DNA): TGCAGCGTTCTTGGGCGACTAGCGGGAAACACCGGGGAGCTGCTTTTT. This gives the protein CSVLGRLAGNTGELLF.

This clonotype came up many times. The chain carries TRBV7-9 and TRBJ1-1; D is perhaps TRBD1 (6 bases). V lost 4 bases and J 0 bases, leaving 21 bases between the germline ends. The germline CDR1 and CDR2 sequences are SEHNR and FQNEAQ (reference sequence). The CDR3 consists of 18 residues. The CDR3 region has the DNA TGTGCCAGCAGCTCAACCGAGTCCAGGGGATCGATGAACACTGAAGCTTTCTTT. Protein: CASSSTESRGSMNTEAFF.

This clonotype was seen many times. The J gene is TRBJ2-1, the V gene TRBV4-1, with 8 bases aligning to TRBD2. Trimming took 4 bases from V and 8 from J; bases not matched to a gene: 7. The germline gives CDR1 MGHRA, CDR2 YSYEKL. CDR3 length equals 14 residues. The CDR3: CASSRGGSGDEQFF. The CDR3 nucleotides are TGCGCCAGCAGCCGCGGGGGGTCAGGCGATGAGCAGTTCTTC.

As for this clonotype: Possible read error: a much larger clone is one base away. The gene calls are TRBV7-9 and TRBJ1-1; D is unclear. This CDR3 has 11 amino acids. Germline V CDR1 and CDR2: SEHNR, FQNEAQ (reference sequence). The CDR3 DNA is TGTGCCAGCGGCTTACTTTTGCAAGCTTTCTTT. It translates to CASGLLLQAFF.

At least ten counts were recorded for this clonotype. The chain links TRBV6-6 to TRBJ2-5; TRBD1 matches 10 bases. Trimming took 6 bases from V and 5 from J; bases not matched to a gene: 3. Germline values: CDR1 MNHNY, CDR2 SVGAGI (reference sequence). The CDR3 consists of 13 residues. The CDR3 is CASSLGQGETQYF. DNA of the CDR3: TGTGCCAGCAGCCTGGGACAGGGGGAGACCCAGTACTTC.

This clonotype appeared a few times. J is TRBJ2-7 and V is TRBV4-1, with 8 bases matching TRBD1. Trimming removed 0 bases from V and 6 bases from J; junction bases left unmatched: 7. The CDR3 covers 15 residues. Germline CDR1 reads MGHRA; CDR2 reads YSYEKL. CDR3 nucleotide sequence: TGCGCCAGCAGCCAAGATCCCGGACAGGGATCCGAGCAGTACTTC. Translating gives CASSQDPGQGSEQYF.

V gene TRBV5-5 combines with J gene TRBJ1-1; D unclear. V gave up 4 bases and J gave up 7 bases, with 20 bases separating them. This CDR3 is built from 15 residues. Per germline, CDR1 SGHKS and CDR2 YYEKEE (reference sequence). The chain's CDR3 is CASSARPYDWGEAFF. CDR3 coding DNA: TGTGCCAGCAGCGCGAGGCCCTATGATTGGGGTGAAGCTTTCTTT.

The CDR3 nucleotides read TGTGCCAGCAGTTACTCACCGTGGGGGTCTGGGGAGCTGTTTTTT. Amino acids: CASSYSPWGSGELFF. V usage is TRBV6-2 or TRBV6-3 and J usage is TRBJ2-2, with D perhaps TRBD1 or TRBD2 (5 bases each). Per germline, CDR1 MNHEY and CDR2 SVGEGT. V was cut by 0 bases and J by 8 bases, with 13 bases left in between. The CDR3 covers 15 residues.

Of note for this clonotype: A much larger clone differs from this one at a single base, so this may be a read error. J is TRBJ2-2 and V is TRBV20-1, with D tentatively TRBD2 (7 bases). Trimming cost V 5 bases and J 4 bases, with 20 bases left between them. Germline V lookup: CDR1 DFQATT, CDR2 SNEGSKA (reference sequence). This CDR3 is built from 16 residues. The CDR3 nucleotides are TGCAGTGCTCCCTCACCAAGGGGGGGGGCCACCGGGGAGCTGTTTTTT. Its translation: CSAPSPRGGATGELFF.

For this clonotype: Given a much more abundant clone one base away, this may be a read error. The V gene is TRBV27, the J gene TRBJ2-1; D uncertain. This CDR3 region has 13 residues. Germline CDR1 and CDR2: MNHEY and SMNVEV (reference sequence). Deletions cut 6 bases from V and 8 bases from J, with 14 bases between. This CDR3 reads CASRPTGLDEQFF. The CDR3 DNA sequence: TGTGCCAGCAGGCCCACCGGGCTTGATGAGCAGTTCTTC.

In the case of this clonotype: This sequence may be a read error, since a much larger clone differs from it by one base. The V call is TRBV27, the J call TRBJ2-7; D may be TRBD1 or TRBD2 (5 bases each). CDR3 length: 13 amino acids. Germline CDR1 and CDR2: MNHEY and SMNVEV (reference sequence). CDR3 protein: CASSHGASYEQSF. Written as DNA, the CDR3 is TGTGCCAGCAGTCACGGGGCTTCCTACGAGCAGTCCTTC.

Remarks on this clonotype: Just one base apart from a much larger clone, this may be a read error. This CDR3 fails to terminate in the conserved phenylalanine or tryptophan, so it likely reflects a read error. The chain employs TRBV5-3 and TRBJ1-1; no firm D call. TRBV5-3 carries the ORF label, with uncertain function. This CDR3 contains 11 residues. The CDR3 sequence: CASSLGVEAFY. CDR3 sequence (DNA): TGTGCCAGCAGCTTGGGCGTTGAAGCTTTCTAT.

With regard to this clonotype: This may stem from a read error, because a much larger clone lies one nucleotide away. The V and J genes are TRBV9 and TRBJ1-6; 8 bases map to TRBD1. This CDR3 has 15 amino acids. Germline CDR1 reads SGDLS; CDR2 reads YYNGEE. DNA for the CDR3: TGTGCCAGAAGCGTAGTGTCTGGACAGGGTTCACCCCTCCACTTT. It translates to CARSVVSGQGSPLHF.

This clonotype was observed at least ten times. V and J are TRBV29-1 and TRBJ2-7; D is possibly TRBD2 (7 bases). Germline V gives CDR1 SQVTM, CDR2 ANQGSEA. The germline V and J ends were trimmed by 0 bases and 3 bases, with 18 bases remaining between them. The CDR3 is 16 amino acids. The DNA for the CDR3 is TGCAGCGTTGAAGACCAAAACCGGGGGGCCGACTACGAGCAGTACTTC. Its protein product is CSVEDQNRGADYEQYF.

Comments on this clonotype: This may be a read error: a much more frequent sequence differs by one nucleotide. The chain has TRBV6-5 and TRBJ1-2; D gene unclear. V lost 7 bases and J 0 bases, leaving 15 bases between the germline ends. This CDR3 spans 15 amino acids. The V gene's germline CDR1 is MNHEY and CDR2 SVGAGI. The CDR3 region has the DNA TGTGCCAGCAATCTCAGTTCTACGGCTAACTATGGCTACACCTTC. The encoded protein is CASNLSSTANYGYTF.

The chain joins TRBV7-2 to TRBJ2-7; D call uncertain. Germline CDR1 SGHTA, CDR2 FQGNSA. The germline V and J ends were trimmed by 4 bases and 13 bases, with 20 bases remaining between them. The length of the CDR3 is 13 residues. The DNA of the CDR3 is TGTGCCAGCAGCTCAACTTTGAACTACAAACAATACTTC. It codes for CASSSTLNYKQYF.

Turning to this clonotype: This may arise from a read error, as a much more abundant clone is one base away. The conserved phenylalanine or tryptophan is not found at the CDR3 terminus, so this likely reflects a read error. This chain uses TRBV4-1 with TRBJ1-1; no clear D. Per germline, CDR1 MGHRA and CDR2 YSYEKL. Trimming stripped 3 bases from V and 5 bases from J, with 7 bases between. CDR3 length: 12 residues. CDR3 nucleotides: TGCGCCAGCAGCCACCCCGGGACTGAAGCTTTCCTT. Protein product: CASSHPGTEAFL.

This clonotype was counted a few times. V is TRBV4-3 and J is TRBJ2-1, with D perhaps being TRBD1 or TRBD2 (5 bases each). The CDR3 length is 15 residues. Germline V CDR1 and CDR2: LGHNA, YSLEER. V shed 0 bases and J shed 4 bases, with 10 bases lying between them. The DNA for the CDR3 is TGCGCCAGCAGCCAAGATCGGGGCGCGTACAATGAGCAGTTCTTC. Translation gives CASSQDRGAYNEQFF.

This clonotype was seen many times. This chain joins TRBV6-5 and TRBJ2-5; TRBD2 matches 8 bases. V lost 7 bases to trimming and J lost 2 bases; unmatched junction nucleotides: 12. There are 16 residues in the CDR3. Germline values: CDR1 MNHEY, CDR2 SVGAGI. The chain's CDR3 is CASNSRGAGDQETQYF. The CDR3 DNA sequence: TGTGCCAGCAACTCCCGGGGAGCGGGGGATCAAGAGACCCAGTACTTC.

This clonotype has only a few counts. This clone may be a read error of a much larger clone one base away. V gene TRBV7-9 combines with J gene TRBJ2-3; the D gene could be TRBD1 or TRBD2 (5 bases each). The CDR3 consists of 19 residues. Germline values: CDR1 SEHNR, CDR2 FQNEAQ (reference sequence). Trimming stripped 4 bases from V and 0 bases from J, with 23 bases between. In DNA, the CDR3 is TGTGCCAGCAGCTCTACCACGCTAGGAGGACACCCCAGCACAGATACGCAGTATTTT. This sequence encodes CASSSTTLGGHPSTDTQYF.

In this sample, this clonotype turned up many times. CDR3 region: CASSPTGQRDEQFF. The DNA of the CDR3 is TGTGCCAGCAGTCCAACGGGACAGCGCGATGAGCAGTTCTTC. The chain recombines TRBV12-3 or TRBV12-4 with TRBJ2-1; 7 bases align to TRBD1. The ends lost 5 bases at V and 8 bases at J; junction bases unmatched: 9. The CDR3 runs to 14 residues.

This clonotype was observed a few times. The rearrangement uses TRBV9 and TRBJ2-5; 7 positions match TRBD1. CDR1 is SGDLS and CDR2 is YYNGEE in the germline V gene. CDR3 size: 13 residues. V gave up 2 bases and J gave up 6 bases; unmatched junction bases: 4. CDR3 in amino acids: CASSVQGEKTQYF. In DNA form, the CDR3 reads TGTGCCAGCAGCGTCCAGGGGGAAAAGACCCAGTACTTC.

Only a few counts were recorded for this clonotype. This chain connects TRBV20-1 to TRBJ2-1; D gene unclear. The germline V gene has CDR1 DFQATT and CDR2 SNEGSKA (reference sequence). CDR3 length equals 15 residues. Trimming removed 0 bases from V and 0 bases from J, with 9 bases in between. The DNA of the CDR3 is TGCAGTGCTAGAGATGGTACAAGCTCCTACAATGAGCAGTTCTTC. Translation gives CSARDGTSSYNEQFF.

This clonotype was picked up many times. The chain links TRBV12-3 or TRBV12-4 to TRBJ2-2; 11 positions agree with TRBD2. The CDR3 is 16 amino acids. Trimming cost V 5 bases and J 4 bases; bases outside gene matches: 6. The CDR3 nucleotides are TGTGCCAGCAGTCCTACTAGCGGGAGATTCACCGGGGAGCTGTTTTTT. It yields the protein CASSPTSGRFTGELFF.